This T cell receptor (beta chain) derives from a study of blood T cell repertoires in COVID-19. About the research overall: There were acute and convalescent COVID-19 samples, and they came from the United States, Italy and Spain.

The CDR3 is 14 residues long. Germline V gene data show CDR1 as SSHAT and CDR2 as FNYEAQ (reference sequence). Profiled with immunoSEQ multiplex PCR; TCRdb holds only in-frame clones, not every one. Of more than 110,000 clones in the sample, around 82% were seen once. As for this clone: The junction departs from the called germline gene at one end, perhaps through a read error.

The origin of this receptor is a human donor in a cohort sampled during active COVID-19. The genes are TRBV7-7 and TRBJ2-3; no clear D. The specimen was peripheral blood. The CDR3 DNA reads TGTGCTAGCAGCTTTTCTGGGCCCACAGATACGCAGTATTTT. This translates into CASSFSGPTDTQYF. Based on the CDR3 plus reference TRBV7-7 and TRBJ2-3, the full variable domain is GAGVSQSPRYKVTKRGQDVTLRCDPISSHATLYWYQQALGQGPEFLTYFNYEAQPDKSGLPSDRFSAERPEGSISTLTIQRTEQRDSAMYRCASSFSGPTDTQYFGPGTRLTVL.